The clone carrying this TCR beta chain was counted once. What it recognizes is unknown. RNA transcripts yielded amplified TCR beta CDR3 regions. The HTBI primer set drove a first-round RT-PCR of the TCR CDR3. TCRdb independently ran MiXCR on the multiplex PCR reads; one entry per CDR3 protein. The sample yields 530,000 or so distinct CDR3 sequences, around 45% seen once. The record originates from a study of T cells in Graves' hyperthyroidism and ophthalmopathy. General study findings and limits: Blood also carried most thyroid clonotypes expanded above 0.001. Ophthalmopathy and stable hyperthyroidism were told apart by a 13 V-J model.

The V end lost 6 bases, the J end lost 4 bases, and 9 bases lay between the germline ends. This CDR3 spans 12 amino acids. Sequencing used peripheral blood or thyroid tissue (not recorded which). This clonotype was obtained from a woman aged 18-29 years with Graves' hyperthyroidism. This chain uses TRBV12-3 or TRBV12-4 with TRBJ2-5; D is perhaps TRBD1 (5 bases). The CDR3 sequence is CASREGAETQYF. The CDR3 region has the DNA TGTGCCAGCAGGGAAGGGGCAGAGACCCAGTACTTC.